The clone carrying this TCR beta chain was seen only a few times. CD8+CD57+ cell expansion, shown by flow cytometry, had occurred in the patients selected for sequencing. This entry comes from a study of CD8+CD57+ T cells in acquired aplastic anemia. TCR beta VDJ combinations and CDR3 sequences were profiled from genomic DNA. TCRdb re-analysed the reads in MiXCR, keeping a single row per CDR3 protein. The sample lists 150,000 to 200,000 distinct CDR3 sequences; under 55% were seen once. The V and J ends lost 0 bases and 4 bases respectively, with 15 bases between them. The germline V gene has CDR1 LGHNA and CDR2 YNFKEQ. This CDR3 comprises 17 residues.

The TCR originated in a human donor with aplastic anemia. Sequenced input: sorted CD4+, CD8+, or CD8+CD57+ T cells (not recorded which) from PBMCs. The chain links TRBV4-2 to TRBJ1-4; D ambiguous. CDR3 residues: CASSQDLGAGNNEKLFF. CDR3 sequence (DNA): TGTGCCAGCAGCCAAGATTTGGGTGCAGGAAATAATGAAAAACTGTTTTTT.